This T cell receptor beta chain was sequenced during a study of T cell responses to AZD1222 COVID-19 vaccine. About this clone itself: Its target is unknown.

General study findings and limits: Spike-wide vaccine-associated CD4 TCRs dominated at 160-218 and 743-854. It was only a handful of AZD1222 recipients who were seropositive at baseline.

Produced via immunoSEQ multiplex PCR; TCRdb's table is partial and in-frame only. The sample contains around 60,000 clones, about four fifths of which appear only once. CDR1 and CDR2 from the germline V gene are SQVTM and ANQGSEA. With 6 bases removed from V and 5 bases from J, the gap between germline ends came to 20 bases. CDR3 length equals 15 residues. This specimen was peripheral blood, taken 28 days after the second AZD1222 dose. The chain recombines TRBV29-1 with TRBJ2-1, with D possibly being TRBD2 (6 bases). The receptor was isolated from an adult who received the AZD1222 COVID-19 vaccine. CDR3 sequence reads: CSVWGLASHNNEQFF. The CDR3, as DNA: TGCAGCGTCTGGGGACTTGCTTCACACAACAATGAGCAGTTCTTC.